A selection of T cell receptor beta chains follows, all from one sample in a study of blood T cell repertoires in COVID-19. Libraries were prepared by immunoSEQ multiplex PCR; TCRdb keeps only in-frame clonotypes and omits some of them. Among under 200,000 clones listed, around 85% were seen once. Sequencing was carried out using peripheral blood. These receptors were taken from a woman in her fifties or sixties with COVID-19, enrolled during active disease. Both conserved end residues are trimmed from each CDR3. The size field is filled for only some rows; it gives once, few, many or a size class.

V | size | CDR3
TRBV7-3 | NA | ASSLLGTSGSNPYNEQF
TRBV9 | NA | ASSVETGYGYT
TRBV19 | NA | ASKRDRLILAKNIQY
TRBV9 | NA | ASSVGGLALSYEQY
TRBV10-3 | NA | AILGTGDHEQY
TRBV5-6 | NA | ASSLAAGALNTIY
TRBV9 | once | ASSPGQGQGEETQY
TRBV5-1 | NA | ASSPARGGDYGYT
TRBV19 | NA | ASIGDSYGYT
TRBV27 | NA | ASSPGWDTEAF
TRBV6-6 | NA | ASSRGTTNEKLF
TRBV5-1 | NA | ASSFLAGAITVNTEAF
TRBV11-2 | once | ASSPETGGKSPLH
TRBV5-1 | NA | ASSQPTSFREQY
TRBV14 | once | ASSQVQGATGYT
TRBV6-5 | NA | ASSYSGRGYGYT
TRBV5-4 | NA | ASSLGPTGGETQY
TRBV6-2/TRBV6-3 | NA | ASSLQGSLYGYT